These T cell receptor beta chains were read from a single sample in a study of Ad26.COV2.S vaccination and SARS-CoV-2 variants. Libraries were prepared by immunoSEQ multiplex PCR; TCRdb keeps only in-frame clonotypes and omits some of them. The table includes hundreds of thousands of clones, over 75% detected once. The sequencing used peripheral blood, collected in a trial of Ad26.COV2.S vaccine versus placebo. These receptors originate from a person between 18 and 59 years old who received the Ad26.COV2.S COVID-19 vaccine or a placebo. Each CDR3 is given with its conserved first and last residue. A D gene is named only where the DNA matches it firmly. Clone size is given for some rows only: seen once, a few or many times, or a class if the clone is expanded.

d_gene,j_gene,abundance,v_gene,CDR3aa,CDR3nt
.,TRBJ1-2,.,TRBV30,CAWALQGHYGYTF,TGTGCCTGGGCTCTCCAGGGACACTATGGCTACACCTTC
TRBD2,TRBJ2-2,once,TRBV7-9,CASSSGTSGVTGELFF,TGTGCCAGCAGTTCCGGGACTAGCGGGGTGACCGGGGAGCTGTTTTTT
.,TRBJ2-5,.,TRBV18,CASSPPGRETQYF,TGTGCCAGCTCACCACCGGGAAGGGAGACCCAGTACTTC
.,TRBJ2-6,.,TRBV5-8,CASSAYRVSGANVLTF,TGTGCCAGCAGCGCGTACAGGGTTTCTGGGGCCAACGTCCTGACTTTC
.,TRBJ2-3,.,TRBV30,CAWGFTDTQYF,TGTGCCTGGGGCTTCACAGATACGCAGTATTTT
.,TRBJ2-3,.,TRBV15,CATIDSDTQYF,TGTGCCACCATTGATTCAGATACGCAGTATTTT
TRBD2,TRBJ2-1,.,TRBV30,CAWSVRLAGGNEQFF,TGTGCCTGGAGTGTACGACTAGCGGGGGGTAATGAGCAGTTCTTC
.,TRBJ2-7,.,TRBV7-2,CASSIVYEQYF,TGTGCCAGCAGCATAGTCTACGAGCAGTACTTC
TRBD1,TRBJ1-2,.,TRBV9,CASSGGPWDSLNYGYTF,TGTGCCAGCAGCGGAGGCCCCTGGGACAGCCTTAACTATGGCTACACCTTC
.,TRBJ1-6,.,TRBV6-5,CASSYGPRQRNSPLHF,TGTGCCAGCAGTTACGGGCCAAGGCAAAGAAATTCACCCCTCCACTTT
.,TRBJ1-5,once,TRBV7-8,CASSLRGGDSNQPQHF,TGTGCCAGCAGCTTAAGGGGGGGAGATAGCAATCAGCCCCAGCATTTT
TRBD2,TRBJ2-3,.,TRBV7-8,CASRATTRTSGSSTQYF,TGTGCCAGCAGAGCGACAACTAGGACTAGCGGGTCCTCCACGCAGTATTTT
TRBD1,TRBJ2-5,few,TRBV4-2,CASSQDPGQGTGETQYF,TGTGCCAGCAGCCAAGACCCGGGACAGGGGACCGGAGAGACCCAGTACTTC
TRBD1,TRBJ1-1,.,TRBV5-1,CASSPGQGVPEAFF,TGCGCCAGCAGCCCGGGACAGGGGGTCCCTGAAGCTTTCTTT
TRBD2,TRBJ2-7,.,TRBV9,CASSSGLAGGVEQYF,TGTGCCAGCAGCTCCGGACTAGCGGGGGGGGTGGAGCAGTACTTC
.,TRBJ1-2,.,TRBV12-3/TRBV12-4,CASSPLENGYTF,TGTGCCAGCAGTCCCCTAGAAAATGGCTACACCTTC
TRBD1,TRBJ1-2,few,TRBV5-1,CASSQTGGSNYGYTF,TGCGCCAGCAGCCAGACAGGGGGAAGTAACTATGGCTACACCTTC
.,TRBJ1-2,.,TRBV5-4,CASSTRYGHGYTF,TGTGCCAGCAGCACCAGATATGGACACGGCTACACCTTC
.,TRBJ2-5,.,TRBV5-1,CASSLAGTQETQYF,TGCGCCAGCAGCTTGGCCGGTACCCAAGAGACCCAGTACTTC
.,TRBJ1-1,.,TRBV5-1,CASSSTGHSNTEAFF,TGCGCCAGCAGCTCCACGGGACACTCGAACACTGAAGCTTTCTTT
.,TRBJ1-1,.,TRBV30,CAWSYNLGTEAFF,TGTGCCTGGAGTTACAATTTGGGCACTGAAGCTTTCTTT
TRBD1,TRBJ2-1,.,TRBV19,CASSIDGRIRTGGPYNEQFF,TGTGCCAGTAGTATCGATGGGAGAATTCGGACAGGCGGGCCTTACAATGAGCAGTTCTTC
TRBD1,TRBJ1-1,.,TRBV15,CATSRGTGMNTEAFF,TGTGCCACCAGCAGGGGGACAGGGATGAACACTGAAGCTTTCTTT
.,TRBJ1-2,once,TRBV12-5,CASGLGQPQPYGYTF,TGTGCTAGTGGTTTGGGGCAGCCACAACCCTATGGCTACACCTTC
.,TRBJ2-1,.,TRBV19,CASSIVGGTYNEQFF,TGTGCCAGTAGTATAGTCGGGGGTACGTACAATGAGCAGTTCTTC
TRBD2,TRBJ2-5,.,TRBV19,CASSPLRGRGTSGQTQYF,TGTGCCAGTAGTCCACTGCGGGGGAGGGGGACTAGCGGACAGACCCAGTACTTC
.,TRBJ1-2,.,TRBV30,CAWTTLSEGDGYTF,TGTGCCTGGACCACGCTCTCGGAGGGGGATGGCTACACCTTC
.,TRBJ1-2,.,TRBV27,CASTSGYGYTF,TGTGCCAGCACCTCGGGGTATGGCTACACCTTC
.,TRBJ1-2,.,TRBV6-6,CASSYSGSPNFYGYTF,TGTGCCAGCAGTTACTCGGGTAGCCCAAATTTCTATGGCTACACCTTC
.,TRBJ2-6,.,TRBV7-9,CASSFLILQGSSGANVLTF,TGTGCCAGCAGCTTCTTAATCCTACAGGGATCCTCTGGGGCCAACGTCCTGACTTTC
TRBD2,TRBJ2-1,.,TRBV7-3,CASSPIAGGNYNEQFF,TGTGCCAGCAGCCCAATAGCGGGGGGAAACTACAATGAGCAGTTCTTC
.,TRBJ1-1,.,TRBV6-5,CASTRDRRRTEAFF,TGTGCCAGCACTAGAGACCGACGCCGGACTGAAGCTTTCTTT